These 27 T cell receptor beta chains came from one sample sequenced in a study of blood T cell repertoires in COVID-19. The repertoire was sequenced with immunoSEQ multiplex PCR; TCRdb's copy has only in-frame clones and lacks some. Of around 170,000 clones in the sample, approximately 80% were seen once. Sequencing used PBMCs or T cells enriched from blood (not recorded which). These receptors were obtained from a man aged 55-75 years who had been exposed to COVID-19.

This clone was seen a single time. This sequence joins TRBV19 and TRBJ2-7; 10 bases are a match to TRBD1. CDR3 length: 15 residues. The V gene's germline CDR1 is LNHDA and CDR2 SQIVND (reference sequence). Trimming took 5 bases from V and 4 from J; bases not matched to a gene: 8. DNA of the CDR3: TGTGCCAGTAGTCCAGGGACAGGGGCACGGTACGAGCAGTACTTC. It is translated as CASSPGTGARYEQYF.

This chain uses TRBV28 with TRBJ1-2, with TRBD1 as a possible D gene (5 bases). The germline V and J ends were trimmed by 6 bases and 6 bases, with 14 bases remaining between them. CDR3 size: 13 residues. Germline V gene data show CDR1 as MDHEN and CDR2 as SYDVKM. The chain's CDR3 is CASRPDSLNGYTF. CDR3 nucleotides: TGTGCCAGCAGACCTGACAGTTTAAATGGCTACACCTTC.

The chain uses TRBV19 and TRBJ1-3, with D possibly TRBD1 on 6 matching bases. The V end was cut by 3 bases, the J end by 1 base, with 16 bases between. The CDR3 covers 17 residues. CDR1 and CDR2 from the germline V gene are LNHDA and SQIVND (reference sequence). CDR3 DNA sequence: TGTGCCAGTAGTATGTTTGGACAGATGGGATCTGGAAACACCATATATTTT. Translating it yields CASSMFGQMGSGNTIYF.

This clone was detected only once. The CDR3 sequence is CSASSQYNEQFF. The DNA of the CDR3 is TGCAGTGCTAGTTCCCAATACAATGAGCAGTTCTTC. The chain recombines TRBV20-1 with TRBJ2-1; unclear D gene. Germline V CDR1 and CDR2: DFQATT, SNEGSKA (reference sequence). Trimming left V 3 bases short and J 4 bases short, with 7 bases between. There are 12 residues in the CDR3.

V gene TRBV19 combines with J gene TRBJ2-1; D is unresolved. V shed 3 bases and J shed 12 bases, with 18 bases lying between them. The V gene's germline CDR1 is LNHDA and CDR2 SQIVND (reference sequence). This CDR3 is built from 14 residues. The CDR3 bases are TGTGCCAGTAGTATTAAAACGACCCCTACGGGGCAGTTCTTC. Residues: CASSIKTTPTGQFF.

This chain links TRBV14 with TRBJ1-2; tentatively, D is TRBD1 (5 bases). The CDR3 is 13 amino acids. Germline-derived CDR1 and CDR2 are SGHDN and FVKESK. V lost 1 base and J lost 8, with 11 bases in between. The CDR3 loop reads CASSQGTFGGYTF. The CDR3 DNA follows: TGTGCCAGCAGCCAAGGGACATTTGGAGGCTACACCTTC.

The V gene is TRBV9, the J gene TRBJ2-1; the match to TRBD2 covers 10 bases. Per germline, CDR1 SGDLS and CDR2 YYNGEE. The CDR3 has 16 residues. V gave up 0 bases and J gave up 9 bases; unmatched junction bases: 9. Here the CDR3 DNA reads TGTGCCAGCAGCGTAGGATCCAGCGGGAGGGAAGGTGAGCAGTTCTTC. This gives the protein CASSVGSSGREGEQFF.

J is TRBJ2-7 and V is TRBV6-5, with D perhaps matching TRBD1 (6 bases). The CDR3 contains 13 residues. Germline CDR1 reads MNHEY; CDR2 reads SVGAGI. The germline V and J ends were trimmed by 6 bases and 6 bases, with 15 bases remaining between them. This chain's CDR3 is CASSRDINLEQYF. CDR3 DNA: TGTGCCAGCAGCCGGGACATTAACCTCGAGCAGTACTTC.

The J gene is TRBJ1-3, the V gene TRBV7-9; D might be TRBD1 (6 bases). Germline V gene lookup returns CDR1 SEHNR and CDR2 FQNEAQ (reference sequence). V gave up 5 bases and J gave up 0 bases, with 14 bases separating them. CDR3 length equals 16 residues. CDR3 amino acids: CASSMGDMISGNTIYF. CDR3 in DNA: TGTGCCAGCAGCATGGGGGACATGATCTCTGGAAACACCATATATTTT. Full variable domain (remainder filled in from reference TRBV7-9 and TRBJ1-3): DTGVSQNPRHKITKRGQNVTFRCDPISEHNRLYWYRQTLGQGPEFLTYFQNEAQLEKSRLLSDRFSAERPKGSFSTLEIQRTEQGDSAMYLCASSMGDMISGNTIYFGEGSWLTVV.

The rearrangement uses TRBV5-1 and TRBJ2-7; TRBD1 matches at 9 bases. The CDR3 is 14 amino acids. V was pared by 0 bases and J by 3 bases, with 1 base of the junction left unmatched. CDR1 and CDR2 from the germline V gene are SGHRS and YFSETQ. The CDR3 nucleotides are TGCGCCAGCAGCTTGGAGGGACAGGGCTACGAGCAGTACTTC. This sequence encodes CASSLEGQGYEQYF.

CDR3 nucleotide sequence: TGTGCCAGCAGCCCCCAGGGGGGTCCCTATGGCTACACCTTC. Its translation is CASSPQGGPYGYTF. The V and J genes are TRBV7-2 and TRBJ1-2; 7 bases are shared with TRBD1. V gave up 5 bases and J gave up 4 bases; unmatched junction bases: 7. This CDR3 region has 14 residues. CDR1 is SGHTA, CDR2 FQGNSA, per germline.

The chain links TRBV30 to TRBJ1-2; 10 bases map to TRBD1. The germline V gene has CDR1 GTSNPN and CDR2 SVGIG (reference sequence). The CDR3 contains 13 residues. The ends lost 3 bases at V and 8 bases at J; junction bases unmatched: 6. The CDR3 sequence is CAWSPGQGSGYTF. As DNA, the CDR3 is TGTGCCTGGAGCCCGGGACAGGGGAGCGGCTACACCTTC.

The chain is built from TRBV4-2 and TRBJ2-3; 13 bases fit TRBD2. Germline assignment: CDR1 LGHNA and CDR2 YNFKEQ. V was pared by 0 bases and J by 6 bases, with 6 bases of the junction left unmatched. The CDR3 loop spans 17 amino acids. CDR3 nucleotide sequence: TGTGCCAGCAGCCAAGAACTAGCGGGAGGGCCGTCCGATACGCAGTATTTT. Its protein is CASSQELAGGPSDTQYF.

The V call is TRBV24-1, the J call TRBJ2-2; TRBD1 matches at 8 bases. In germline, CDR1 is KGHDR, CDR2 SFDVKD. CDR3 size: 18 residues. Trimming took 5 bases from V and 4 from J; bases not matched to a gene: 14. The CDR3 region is CATSAAGRGTGRTGELFF. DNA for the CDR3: TGTGCCACCAGTGCCGCGGGCCGCGGGACAGGTCGCACCGGGGAGCTGTTTTTT.

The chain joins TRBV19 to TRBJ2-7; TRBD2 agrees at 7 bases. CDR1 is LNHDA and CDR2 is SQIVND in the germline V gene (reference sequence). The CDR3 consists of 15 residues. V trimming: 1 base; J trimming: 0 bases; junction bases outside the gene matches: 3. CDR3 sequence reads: CASSIASGSSYEQYF. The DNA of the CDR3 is TGTGCCAGTAGTATAGCTAGCGGAAGCTCCTACGAGCAGTACTTC.

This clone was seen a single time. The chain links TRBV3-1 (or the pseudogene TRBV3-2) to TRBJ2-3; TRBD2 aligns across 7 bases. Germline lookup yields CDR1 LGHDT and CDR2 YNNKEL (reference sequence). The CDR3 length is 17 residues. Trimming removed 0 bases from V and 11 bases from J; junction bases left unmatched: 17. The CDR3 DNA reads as TGTGCCAGCAGCCAAGATAGGAGCGGGGCGAGGGGTGTTGGGCAGTATTTT. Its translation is CASSQDRSGARGVGQYF.

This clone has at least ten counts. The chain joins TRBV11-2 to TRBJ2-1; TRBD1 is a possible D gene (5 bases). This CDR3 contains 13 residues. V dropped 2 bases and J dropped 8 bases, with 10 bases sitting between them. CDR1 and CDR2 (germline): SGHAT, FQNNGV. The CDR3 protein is CASSLQGGDEQFF. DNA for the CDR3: TGTGCCAGCAGCTTACAGGGCGGCGATGAGCAGTTCTTC.

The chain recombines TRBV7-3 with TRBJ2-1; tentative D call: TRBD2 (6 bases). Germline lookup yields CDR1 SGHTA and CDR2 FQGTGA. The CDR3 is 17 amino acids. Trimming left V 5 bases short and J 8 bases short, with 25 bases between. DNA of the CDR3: TGTGCCAGCAGCCTAAAAGGGCGCGGGATGGGGTTGGATGAGCAGTTCTTC. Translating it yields CASSLKGRGMGLDEQFF.

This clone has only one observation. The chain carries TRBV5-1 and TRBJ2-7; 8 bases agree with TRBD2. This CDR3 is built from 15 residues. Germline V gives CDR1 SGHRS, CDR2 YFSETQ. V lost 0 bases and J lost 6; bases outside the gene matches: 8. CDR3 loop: CASSLARAGVGEQYF. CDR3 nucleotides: TGCGCCAGCAGCTTGGCCCGAGCGGGAGTTGGCGAGCAGTACTTC.

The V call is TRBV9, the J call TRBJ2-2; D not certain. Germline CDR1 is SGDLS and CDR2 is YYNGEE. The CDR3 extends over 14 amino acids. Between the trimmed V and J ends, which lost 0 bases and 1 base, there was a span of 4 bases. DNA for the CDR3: TGTGCCAGCAGCGTAGCTTGGAACACCGGGGAGCTGTTTTTT. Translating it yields CASSVAWNTGELFF. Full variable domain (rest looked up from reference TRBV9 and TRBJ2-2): DSGVTQTPKHLITATGQRVTLRCSPRSGDLSVYWYQQSLDQGLQFLIQYYNGEERAKGNILERFSAQQFPDLHSELNLSSLELGDSALYFCASSVAWNTGELFFGEGSRLTVL.

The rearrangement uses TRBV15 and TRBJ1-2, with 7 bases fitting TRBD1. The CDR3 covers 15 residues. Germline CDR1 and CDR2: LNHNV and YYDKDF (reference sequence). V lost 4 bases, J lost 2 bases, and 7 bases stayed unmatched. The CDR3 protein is CATSTDRVGNYGYTF. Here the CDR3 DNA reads TGTGCCACCAGCACCGACAGGGTTGGGAACTATGGCTACACCTTC.

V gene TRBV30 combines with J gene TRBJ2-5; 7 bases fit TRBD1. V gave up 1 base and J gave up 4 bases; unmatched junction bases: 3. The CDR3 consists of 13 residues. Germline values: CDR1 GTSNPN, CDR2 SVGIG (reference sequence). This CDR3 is CAWSAGGSETQYF. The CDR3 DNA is TGTGCCTGGAGTGCAGGGGGTTCAGAGACCCAGTACTTC.

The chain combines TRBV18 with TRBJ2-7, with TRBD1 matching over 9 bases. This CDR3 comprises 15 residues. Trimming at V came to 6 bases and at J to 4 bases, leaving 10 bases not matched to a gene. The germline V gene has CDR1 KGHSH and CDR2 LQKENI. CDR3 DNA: TGTGCCAGCTCCCTCCGGGACAGGGCCCGTTACGAGCAGTACTTC. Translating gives CASSLRDRARYEQYF.

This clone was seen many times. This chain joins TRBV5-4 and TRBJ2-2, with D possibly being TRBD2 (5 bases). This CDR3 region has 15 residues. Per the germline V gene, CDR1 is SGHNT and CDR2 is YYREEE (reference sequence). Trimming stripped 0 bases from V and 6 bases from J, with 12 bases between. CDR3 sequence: CASSLAGMGPGELFF. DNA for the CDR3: TGTGCCAGCAGCTTGGCGGGGATGGGTCCCGGGGAGCTGTTTTTT.

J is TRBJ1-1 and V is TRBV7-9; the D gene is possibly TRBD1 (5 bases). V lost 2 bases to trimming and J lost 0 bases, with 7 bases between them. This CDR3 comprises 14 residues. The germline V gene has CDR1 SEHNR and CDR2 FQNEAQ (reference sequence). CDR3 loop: CASSLFRVNTEAFF. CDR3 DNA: TGTGCCAGCAGCTTATTCAGGGTGAACACTGAAGCTTTCTTT.

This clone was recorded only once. CDR3 region: CASSPNGVAGGPQYF. CDR3 nucleotide sequence: TGTGCCAGCAGCCCCAATGGGGTAGCGGGGGGTCCGCAGTACTTC. The rearrangement joins TRBV7-3 to TRBJ2-7; TRBD2 agrees at 10 bases. This CDR3 comprises 15 residues. The V gene end was trimmed by 5 bases and the J gene end by 9 bases; junction bases not matched to a gene: 13. CDR1 is SGHTA, CDR2 FQGTGA, per germline.

CDR3 residues: CASRKHDNYGYTF. The DNA of the CDR3 is TGTGCCAGCAGGAAACATGATAACTATGGCTACACCTTC. The chain links TRBV12-3 or TRBV12-4 to TRBJ1-2; D ambiguous. The CDR3 is 13 amino acids. With 6 bases removed from V and 1 base from J, the gap between germline ends came to 9 bases.